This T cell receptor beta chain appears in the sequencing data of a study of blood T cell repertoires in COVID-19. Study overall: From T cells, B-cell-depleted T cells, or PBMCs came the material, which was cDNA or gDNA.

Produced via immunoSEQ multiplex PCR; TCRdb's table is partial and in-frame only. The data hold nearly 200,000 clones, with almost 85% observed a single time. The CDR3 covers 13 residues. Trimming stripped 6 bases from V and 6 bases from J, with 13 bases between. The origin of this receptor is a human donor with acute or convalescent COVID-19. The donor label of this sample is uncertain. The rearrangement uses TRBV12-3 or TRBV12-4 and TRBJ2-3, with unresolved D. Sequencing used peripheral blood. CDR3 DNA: TGTGCCAGCAGCCAATGGCCTAGGGATACGCAGTATTTT. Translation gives CASSQWPRDTQYF.